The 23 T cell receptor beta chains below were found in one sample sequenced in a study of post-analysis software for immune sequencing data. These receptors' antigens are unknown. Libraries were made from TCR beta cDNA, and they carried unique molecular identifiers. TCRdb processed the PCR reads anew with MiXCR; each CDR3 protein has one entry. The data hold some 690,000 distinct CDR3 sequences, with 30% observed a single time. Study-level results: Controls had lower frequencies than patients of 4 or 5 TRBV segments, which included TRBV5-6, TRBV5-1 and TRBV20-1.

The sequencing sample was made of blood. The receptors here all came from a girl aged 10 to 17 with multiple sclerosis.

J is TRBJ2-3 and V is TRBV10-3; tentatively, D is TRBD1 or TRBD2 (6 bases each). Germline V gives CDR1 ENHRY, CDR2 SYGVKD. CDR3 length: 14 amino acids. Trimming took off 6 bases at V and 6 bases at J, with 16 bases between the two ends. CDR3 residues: CAIRGGRGADTQYF. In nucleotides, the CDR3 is TGTGCCATCAGGGGGGGCAGGGGAGCGGATACGCAGTATTTT.

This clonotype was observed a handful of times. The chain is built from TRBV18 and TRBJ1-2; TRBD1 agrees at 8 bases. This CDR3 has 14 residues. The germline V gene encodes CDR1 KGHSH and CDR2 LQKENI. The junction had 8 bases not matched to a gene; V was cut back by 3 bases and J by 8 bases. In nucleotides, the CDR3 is TGTGCCAGCTCACCCGTGACAGGGGTCGTCGGCTACACCTTC. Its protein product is CASSPVTGVVGYTF.

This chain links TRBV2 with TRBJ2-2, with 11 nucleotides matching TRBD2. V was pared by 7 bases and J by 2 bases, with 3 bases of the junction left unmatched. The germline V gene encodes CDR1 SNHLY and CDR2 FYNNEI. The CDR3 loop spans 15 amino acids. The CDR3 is CASTLAGGNTGELFF. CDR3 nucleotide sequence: TGTGCCAGCACGCTAGCGGGGGGTAACACCGGGGAGCTGTTTTTT. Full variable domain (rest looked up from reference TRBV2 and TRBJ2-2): EPEVTQTPSHQVTQMGQEVILRCVPISNHLYFYWYRQILGQKVEFLVSFYNNEISEKSEIFDDQFSVERPDGSNFTLKIRSTKLEDSAMYFCASTLAGGNTGELFFGEGSRLTVL.

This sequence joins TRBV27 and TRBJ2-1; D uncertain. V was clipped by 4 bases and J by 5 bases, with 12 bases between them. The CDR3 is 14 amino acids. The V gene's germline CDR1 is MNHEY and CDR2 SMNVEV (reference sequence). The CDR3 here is CASSSRLLHNEQFF. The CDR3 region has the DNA TGTGCCAGCAGTTCACGGCTTTTACACAATGAGCAGTTCTTC.

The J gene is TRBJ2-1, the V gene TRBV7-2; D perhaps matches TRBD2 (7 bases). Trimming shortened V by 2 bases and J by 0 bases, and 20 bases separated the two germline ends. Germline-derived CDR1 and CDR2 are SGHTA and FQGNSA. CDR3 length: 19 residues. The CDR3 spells CASSLSARGLAASYNEQFF. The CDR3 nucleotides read TGTGCCAGCAGCTTATCAGCCCGGGGGCTAGCGGCCTCCTACAATGAGCAGTTCTTC.

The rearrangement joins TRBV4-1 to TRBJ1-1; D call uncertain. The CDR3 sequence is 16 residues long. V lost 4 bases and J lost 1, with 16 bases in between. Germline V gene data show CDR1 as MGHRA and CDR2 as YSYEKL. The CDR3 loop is CASSPPRAWGNTEAFF. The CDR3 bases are TGCGCCAGCAGCCCCCCGAGGGCCTGGGGGAACACTGAAGCTTTCTTT.

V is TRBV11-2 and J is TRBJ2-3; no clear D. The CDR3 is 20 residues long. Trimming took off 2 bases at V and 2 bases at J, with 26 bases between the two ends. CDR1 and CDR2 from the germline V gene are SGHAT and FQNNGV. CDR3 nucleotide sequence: TGTGCCAGCAGCTTAATGGGTGGCAGCCTGCATGTACGGGTCACAGATACGCAGTATTTT. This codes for CASSLMGGSLHVRVTDTQYF.

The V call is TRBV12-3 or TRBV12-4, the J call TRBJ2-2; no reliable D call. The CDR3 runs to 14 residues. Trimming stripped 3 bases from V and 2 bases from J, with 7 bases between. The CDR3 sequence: CASSFQTNTGELFF. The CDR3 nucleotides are TGTGCCAGCAGTTTCCAGACTAACACCGGGGAGCTGTTTTTT.

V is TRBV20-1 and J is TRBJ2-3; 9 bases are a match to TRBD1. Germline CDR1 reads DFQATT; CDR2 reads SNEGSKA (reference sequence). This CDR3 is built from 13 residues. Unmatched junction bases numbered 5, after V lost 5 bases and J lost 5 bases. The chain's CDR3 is CSAGDRVVDTQYF. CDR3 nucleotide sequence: TGCAGTGCTGGGGACAGGGTGGTAGATACGCAGTATTTT.

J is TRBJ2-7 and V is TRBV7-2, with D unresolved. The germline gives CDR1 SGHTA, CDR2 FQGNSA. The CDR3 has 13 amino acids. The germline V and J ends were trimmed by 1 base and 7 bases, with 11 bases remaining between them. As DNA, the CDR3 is TGTGCCAGCAGCTTAGGTCCTTCAAGAGAGCAGTACTTC. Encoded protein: CASSLGPSREQYF.

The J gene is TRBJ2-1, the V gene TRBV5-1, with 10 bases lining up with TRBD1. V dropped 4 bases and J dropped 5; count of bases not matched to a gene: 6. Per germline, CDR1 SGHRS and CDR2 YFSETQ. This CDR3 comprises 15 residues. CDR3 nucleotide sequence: TGCGCCAGCAGCCCCGGGACAGGGGTCGACAATGAGCAGTTCTTC. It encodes CASSPGTGVDNEQFF.

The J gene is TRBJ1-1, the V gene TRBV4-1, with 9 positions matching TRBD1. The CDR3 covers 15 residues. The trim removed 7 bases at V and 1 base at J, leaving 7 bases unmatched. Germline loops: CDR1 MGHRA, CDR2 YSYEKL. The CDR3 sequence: CASTDRGTENTEAFF. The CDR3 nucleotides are TGCGCCAGCACCGACAGGGGGACGGAGAACACTGAAGCTTTCTTT.

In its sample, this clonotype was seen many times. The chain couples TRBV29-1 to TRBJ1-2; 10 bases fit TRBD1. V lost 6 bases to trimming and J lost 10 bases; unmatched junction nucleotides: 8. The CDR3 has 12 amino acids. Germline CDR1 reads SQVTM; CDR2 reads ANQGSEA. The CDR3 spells CSVASGQGDYTF. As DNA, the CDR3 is TGCAGCGTGGCGAGCGGACAGGGGGACTACACCTTC.

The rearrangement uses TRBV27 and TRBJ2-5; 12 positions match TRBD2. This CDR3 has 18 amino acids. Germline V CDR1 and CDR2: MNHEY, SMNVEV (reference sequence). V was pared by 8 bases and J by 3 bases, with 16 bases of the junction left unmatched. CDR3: CASGPGLAGGPAEETQYF. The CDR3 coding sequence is TGTGCCAGCGGCCCTGGGCTAGCGGGAGGGCCAGCGGAAGAGACCCAGTACTTC.

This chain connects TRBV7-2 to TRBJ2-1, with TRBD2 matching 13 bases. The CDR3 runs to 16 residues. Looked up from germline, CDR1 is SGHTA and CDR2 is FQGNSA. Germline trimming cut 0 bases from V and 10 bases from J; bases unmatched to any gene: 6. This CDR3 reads CASSLAGLAGTYEQFF. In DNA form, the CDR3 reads TGTGCCAGCAGCTTAGCGGGACTAGCGGGGACGTACGAGCAGTTCTTC.

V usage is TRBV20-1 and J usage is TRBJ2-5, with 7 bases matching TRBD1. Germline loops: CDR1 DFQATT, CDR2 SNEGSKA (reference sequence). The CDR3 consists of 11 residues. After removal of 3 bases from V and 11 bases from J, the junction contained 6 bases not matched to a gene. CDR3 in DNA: TGCAGTGCTAGGGAAGGACAGGAGCAGTACTTC. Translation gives CSAREGQEQYF.

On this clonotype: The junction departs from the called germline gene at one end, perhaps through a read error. The CDR3 DNA reads as TGTGTCAGCAGCTTTCCCTCAGTCGCTCGGCGGGGTGACGACAATGAGCAGTTCTTC. Translating gives CVSSFPSVARRGDDNEQFF. This chain links TRBV7-9 with TRBJ2-1, with a weak D call TRBD2 (6 bases). The CDR3 length is 19 residues. The germline gives CDR1 SEHNR, CDR2 FQNEAQ (reference sequence). Full variable domain (remainder filled in from reference TRBV7-9 and TRBJ2-1): DTGVSQNPRHKITKRGQNVTFRCDPISEHNRLYWYRQTLGQGPEFLTYFQNEAQLEKSRLLSDRFSAERPKGSFSTLEIQRTEQGDSAMYLCVSSFPSVARRGDDNEQFFGPGTRLTVL.

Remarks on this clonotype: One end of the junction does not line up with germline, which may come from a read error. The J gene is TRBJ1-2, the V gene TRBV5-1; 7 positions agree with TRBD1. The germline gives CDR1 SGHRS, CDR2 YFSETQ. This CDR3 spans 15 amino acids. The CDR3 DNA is TGCGTCAGCAGCTTGGTCGGGACAGAGTTTTATGGCTACACCTTC. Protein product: CVSSLVGTEFYGYTF.

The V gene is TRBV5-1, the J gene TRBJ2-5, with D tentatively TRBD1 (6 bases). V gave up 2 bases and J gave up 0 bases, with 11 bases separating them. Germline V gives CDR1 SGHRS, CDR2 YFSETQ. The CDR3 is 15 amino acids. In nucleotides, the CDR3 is TGCGCCAGCAGCTTTTGGACAGCGTACCAAGAGACCCAGTACTTC. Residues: CASSFWTAYQETQYF.

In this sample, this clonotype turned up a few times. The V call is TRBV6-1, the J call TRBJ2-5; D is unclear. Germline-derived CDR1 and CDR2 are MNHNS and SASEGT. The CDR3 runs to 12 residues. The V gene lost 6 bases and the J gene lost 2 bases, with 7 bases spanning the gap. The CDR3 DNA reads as TGTGCCAGCAGAAAGGCACAAGAGACCCAGTACTTC. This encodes CASRKAQETQYF.

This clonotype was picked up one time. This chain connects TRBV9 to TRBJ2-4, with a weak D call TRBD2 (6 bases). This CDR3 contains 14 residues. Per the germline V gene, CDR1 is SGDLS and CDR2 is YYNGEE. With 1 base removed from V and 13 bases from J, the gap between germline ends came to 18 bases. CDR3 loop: CASSVWVSGGGQYF. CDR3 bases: TGTGCCAGCAGCGTATGGGTTAGCGGAGGCGGGCAGTACTTC.

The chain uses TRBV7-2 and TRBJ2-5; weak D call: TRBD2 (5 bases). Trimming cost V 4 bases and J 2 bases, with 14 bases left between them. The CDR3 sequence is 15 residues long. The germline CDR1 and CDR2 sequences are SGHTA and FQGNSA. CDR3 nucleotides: TGTGCCAGCAGCTCAACCTTATCGGGACAAGAGACCCAGTACTTC. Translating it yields CASSSTLSGQETQYF.

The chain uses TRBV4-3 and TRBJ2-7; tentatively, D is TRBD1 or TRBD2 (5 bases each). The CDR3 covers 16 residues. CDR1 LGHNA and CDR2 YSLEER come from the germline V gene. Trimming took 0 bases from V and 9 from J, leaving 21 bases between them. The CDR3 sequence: CASSQEIRDGRSGQYF. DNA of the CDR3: TGCGCCAGCAGCCAAGAGATAAGGGACGGAAGGTCGGGGCAGTACTTC.